These 10 T cell receptor beta chains share one sample of origin, sequenced in a study of blood T cell repertoires in COVID-19. Profiling relied on immunoSEQ multiplex PCR, and the TCRdb table lists in-frame clones only, not all of them. The table has tens of thousands of clones, roughly 90% seen once. What was sequenced was peripheral blood. These TCRs come from a human donor in a cohort sampled during active COVID-19.

The CDR3 spells CASRSGLAGGSSSYNEQFF. The CDR3 region has the DNA TGTGCAAGTCGCTCCGGACTAGCGGGGGGCTCGAGCTCCTACAATGAGCAGTTCTTC. V usage is TRBV12-2 and J usage is TRBJ2-1; the DNA was not used to check the table's D call, TRBD2. TRBV12-2 is given as a pseudogene. There are 19 residues in the CDR3.

The rearrangement joins TRBV6-2 or TRBV6-3 to TRBJ1-5; D is perhaps TRBD1 (5 bases). The CDR3 has 18 residues. Germline V lookup: CDR1 MNHEY, CDR2 SVGEGT. Trimming removed 0 bases from V and 1 base from J, with 16 bases in between. CDR3 loop: CASSYSPQGKRSNQPQHF. For the CDR3, the DNA is TGTGCCAGCAGTTACTCCCCGCAGGGAAAAAGGAGCAATCAGCCCCAGCATTTT.

For the CDR3, the DNA is TGTGCCAGCAGCTCGCAGACAGACCAGCCCCAGCATTTT. Its translation: CASSSQTDQPQHF. The chain has TRBV7-2 and TRBJ1-5; D perhaps matches TRBD1 (5 bases). CDR1 and CDR2 (germline): SGHTA, FQGNSA. Deletions cut 4 bases from V and 7 bases from J, with 11 bases between. This CDR3 spans 13 amino acids.

The chain employs TRBV27 and TRBJ2-2, with D possibly matching TRBD1 (6 bases). Germline V CDR1 and CDR2: MNHEY, SMNVEV (reference sequence). This CDR3 is 14 amino acids long. Trimming removed 4 bases from V and 4 bases from J, with 10 bases in between. As DNA, the CDR3 is TGTGCCAGCAGTTGGGGGCAGGGCACCGGGGAGCTGTTTTTT. Translated: CASSWGQGTGELFF.

This clone was picked up a small number of times. This rearrangement joins TRBV2 to TRBJ1-5, with D unresolved. This CDR3 region has 13 residues. V lost 2 bases to trimming and J lost 6 bases, with 8 bases between them. CDR1 and CDR2 from the germline V gene are SNHLY and FYNNEI. DNA of the CDR3: TGTGCCAGCAGTGAAAGGAGTAGTCAGCCCCAGCATTTT. As protein: CASSERSSQPQHF.

This clone was seen only once. The chain employs TRBV2 and TRBJ1-3, with 7 bases fitting TRBD1. J gave up 0 bases and V 6 bases, and 5 bases lay outside the gene matches. This CDR3 has 15 residues. Germline V gene data show CDR1 as SNHLY and CDR2 as FYNNEI. The CDR3 bases are TGTGCCAGCAGCATACAGGGGTACTCTGGAAACACCATATATTTT. Protein: CASSIQGYSGNTIYF.

V is TRBV18 and J is TRBJ2-5; possible D gene TRBD1, 5 bases. This CDR3 comprises 15 residues. V lost 3 bases to trimming and J lost 5 bases, with 16 bases between them. CDR1 is KGHSH, CDR2 LQKENI, per germline. CDR3 bases: TGTGCCAGCTCACCTAGCAGGGCTGGAGCGGAGACCCAGTACTTC. Protein: CASSPSRAGAETQYF.

V is TRBV10-2 and J is TRBJ2-1; TRBD2 is a possible D gene (5 bases). CDR1 and CDR2 from the germline V gene are WSHSY and SAAADI. V dropped 3 bases and J dropped 8 bases, with 17 bases sitting between them. The CDR3 covers 15 residues. The CDR3 region is CASSDSSGGFDEQFF. CDR3 DNA sequence: TGCGCCAGCAGTGACTCGAGCGGCGGCTTTGATGAGCAGTTCTTC.

The chain uses TRBV2 and TRBJ1-3, with D uncertain. Germline CDR1 and CDR2: SNHLY and FYNNEI. The CDR3 runs to 13 residues. Trimming shortened V by 6 bases and J by 2 bases, and 8 bases separated the two germline ends. The CDR3 sequence: CASRKRAGNTIYF. The CDR3 DNA sequence: TGTGCCAGCAGAAAGAGGGCTGGAAACACCATATATTTT.

The chain has TRBV19 and TRBJ2-1; 8 positions match TRBD1. There are 15 residues in the CDR3. Germline V gives CDR1 LNHDA, CDR2 SQIVND (reference sequence). Germline trimming cut 3 bases from V and 5 bases from J; bases unmatched to any gene: 6. CDR3 region: CASSIWTGLDNEQFF. The CDR3 bases are TGTGCCAGTAGTATTTGGACAGGGTTAGACAATGAGCAGTTCTTC.